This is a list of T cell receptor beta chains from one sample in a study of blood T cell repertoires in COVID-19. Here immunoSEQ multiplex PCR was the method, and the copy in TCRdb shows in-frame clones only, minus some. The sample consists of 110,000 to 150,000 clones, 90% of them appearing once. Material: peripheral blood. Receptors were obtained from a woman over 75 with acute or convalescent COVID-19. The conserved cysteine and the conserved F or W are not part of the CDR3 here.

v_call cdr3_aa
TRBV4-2 ASSLRTSGTTGANVLT
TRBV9 ASSVGGSTYNEQF
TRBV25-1 ASSEFEGQIANYGYT
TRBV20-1 SASPRGLYNEQF
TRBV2 ASTSIGGSRSGANVLT
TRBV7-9 ASMRLAGRTGELF
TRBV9 ASSVASSTDTQY
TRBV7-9 ASTSEGNEQY
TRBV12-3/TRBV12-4 ASSTRTGAEAF
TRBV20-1 SARVTYEQY
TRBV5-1 ASSSGGTYNEQF
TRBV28 ASSMGGEAYNEQF
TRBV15 ATSREARTGELF
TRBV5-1 ASSFGQGEKLF
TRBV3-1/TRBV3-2 ASSSGDYTEAF
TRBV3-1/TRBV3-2 ASSQGQTQY
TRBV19 ASSRQGFNGYT
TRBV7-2 ASSLGGGMGNQPQH